The 19 T cell receptor beta chains presented below share a single source sample, sequenced in a study of T cell responses to AZD1222 COVID-19 vaccine. TCRdb's copy holds only in-frame clones and misses some; the assay was immunoSEQ multiplex PCR. The profile shows more than 150,000 clones, around 92% of them singletons. This material consisted of peripheral blood, taken on day 0 of AZD1222 vaccination. The receptor source for this set is an adult in good health.

The rearrangement links TRBV5-5 to TRBJ1-2, with 7 bases that match TRBD1. The CDR3 covers 14 residues. Trimming removed 5 bases from V and 4 bases from J; junction bases left unmatched: 8. Germline assignment: CDR1 SGHKS and CDR2 YYEKEE (reference sequence). The CDR3 coding sequence is TGTGCCAGCAGTTCCGGGACAGAGGGCTATGGCTACACCTTC. This sequence encodes CASSSGTEGYGYTF.

This chain connects TRBV6-4 to TRBJ1-2; 8 nucleotides line up with TRBD1. The CDR3 has 15 residues. Losses at the gene ends were 3 bases for V and 5 bases for J; bases not matched to a gene: 8. Germline CDR1 is MRHNA and CDR2 is SNTAGT. This CDR3 reads CASSETGVPRYGYTF. CDR3 in DNA: TGTGCCAGCAGTGAGACAGGGGTCCCCCGTTATGGCTACACCTTC.

The CDR3 coding sequence is TGCAGTGCGACCCGGGACCCGCAATACACCTTC. It is translated as CSATRDPQYTF. The V call is TRBV20-1, the J call TRBJ1-2; a possible D gene is TRBD1 (5 bases). This CDR3 comprises 11 residues. Germline V gene data show CDR1 as DFQATT and CDR2 as SNEGSKA (reference sequence). The V end lost 6 bases, the J end lost 11 bases, and 16 bases lay between the germline ends.

This clone has a single count. This chain links TRBV19 with TRBJ1-1, with D unresolved. Trimming pared 2 bases from V and 4 bases from J, leaving 17 bases between. This CDR3 is built from 16 residues. Germline CDR1 is LNHDA and CDR2 is SQIVND (reference sequence). The CDR3 region is CASSIYLRGSGTEAFF. As DNA, the CDR3 is TGTGCCAGTAGTATATACCTACGTGGCTCGGGCACTGAAGCTTTCTTT.

The V call is TRBV27, the J call TRBJ2-1, with 7 bases lining up with TRBD2. Trimming cost V 2 bases and J 3 bases; bases outside gene matches: 7. Germline assignment: CDR1 MNHEY and CDR2 SMNVEV (reference sequence). This CDR3 region has 16 residues. This CDR3 reads CASSLKGGSYYNEQFF. The CDR3 coding sequence is TGTGCCAGCAGTTTAAAGGGCGGGAGTTACTACAATGAGCAGTTCTTC.

The rearrangement uses TRBV4-1 and TRBJ2-7, with D possibly matching TRBD1 (5 bases). Germline V gene lookup returns CDR1 MGHRA and CDR2 YSYEKL. CDR3 size: 15 residues. Trimming stripped 4 bases from V and 3 bases from J, with 16 bases between. CDR3 sequence reads: CASSPTSGRDYEQYF. CDR3 DNA sequence: TGCGCCAGCAGCCCAACCTCTGGCAGGGACTACGAGCAGTACTTC.

The chain joins TRBV27 to TRBJ1-1; D perhaps matches TRBD1 (5 bases). CDR1 and CDR2 from the germline V gene are MNHEY and SMNVEV (reference sequence). The ends were cut back, 4 bases at V and 8 bases at J, with 11 bases in the middle. This CDR3 has 12 residues. The CDR3 is CASSSGYAEAFF. The CDR3 nucleotides read TGTGCCAGCAGTTCAGGGTATGCCGAAGCTTTCTTT.

The rearrangement uses TRBV5-6 and TRBJ1-1, with D tentatively TRBD1 (5 bases). CDR1 is SGHDT and CDR2 is YYEEEE in the germline V gene. V gave up 1 base and J gave up 0 bases, with 10 bases separating them. This CDR3 is 15 amino acids long. The CDR3 DNA reads as TGTGCCAGCAGCTTGAAGGTGGGACTGAACACTGAAGCTTTCTTT. It encodes CASSLKVGLNTEAFF. Supplemented by reference TRBV5-6 and TRBJ1-1, the full variable domain reads DAGVTQSPTHLIKTRGQQVTLRCSPKSGHDTVSWYQQALGQGPQFIFQYYEEEERQRGNFPDRFSGHQFPNYSSELNVNALLLGDSALYLCASSLKVGLNTEAFFGQGTRLTVV.

This chain links TRBV30 with TRBJ1-4, with D perhaps matching TRBD1 (6 bases). V was trimmed by 5 bases and J by 8 bases, leaving 21 bases between them. CDR1 and CDR2 from the germline V gene are GTSNPN and SVGIG (reference sequence). The CDR3 is made up of 15 amino acids. In DNA, the CDR3 is TGTGCCTGGCTAGCTACAGGGACGGGGTGGGAAAAACTGTTTTTT. Amino acid sequence: CAWLATGTGWEKLFF.

The rearrangement links TRBV4-1 to TRBJ1-2; 8 bases agree with TRBD1. The CDR3 is 17 amino acids. From germline, CDR1 is MGHRA and CDR2 YSYEKL. V gave up 1 base and J gave up 6 bases; unmatched junction bases: 13. The CDR3 reads CASSQVGGRTGRNGYTF. In DNA form, the CDR3 reads TGCGCCAGCAGCCAAGTAGGAGGCCGGACAGGGAGGAATGGCTACACCTTC.

V gene TRBV12-3 or TRBV12-4 combines with J gene TRBJ1-5; D remains ambiguous. V was trimmed by 3 bases and J by 2 bases, leaving 2 bases between them. This CDR3 has 12 amino acids. In DNA, the CDR3 is TGTGCCAGCAGTTTCGGCAATCAGCCCCAGCATTTT. As protein: CASSFGNQPQHF.

In its sample, this clone was seen once. J is TRBJ1-1 and V is TRBV9, with a possible D match to TRBD1 (6 bases). V was clipped by 0 bases and J by 3 bases, with 12 bases between them. This CDR3 has 15 amino acids. Germline V gives CDR1 SGDLS, CDR2 YYNGEE. CDR3 in amino acids: CASSVAGGSDTEAFF. In nucleotides, the CDR3 is TGTGCCAGCAGCGTAGCCGGGGGCTCGGACACTGAAGCTTTCTTT.

The chain combines TRBV18 with TRBJ1-1; TRBD1 aligns across 10 bases. The CDR3 extends over 15 amino acids. Looked up from germline, CDR1 is KGHSH and CDR2 is LQKENI. V was pared by 5 bases and J by 5 bases, with 8 bases of the junction left unmatched. The CDR3 loop reads CASSAGQGIGTEAFF. The CDR3 DNA follows: TGTGCCAGCTCAGCGGGACAGGGGATAGGGACTGAAGCTTTCTTT.

The chain recombines TRBV28 with TRBJ1-4; D might be TRBD1 (6 bases). The germline CDR1 and CDR2 sequences are MDHEN and SYDVKM. Trimming removed 3 bases from V and 8 bases from J, with 16 bases in between. The length of the CDR3 is 15 residues. Here the CDR3 DNA reads TGTGCCAGCAGTTTGGGTACAGGGCGTGACGAAAAACTGTTTTTT. It codes for CASSLGTGRDEKLFF. Using reference TRBV28 and TRBJ1-4 for the parts outside the CDR3, the full variable domain is DVKVTQSSRYLVKRTGEKVFLECVQDMDHENMFWYRQDPGLGLRLIYFSYDVKMKEKGDIPEGYSVSREKKERFSLILESASTNQTSMYLCASSLGTGRDEKLFFGSGTQLSVL.

The chain has TRBV19 and TRBJ2-2; no clear D. V was trimmed by 5 bases and J by 7 bases, leaving 8 bases between them. Germline V CDR1 and CDR2: LNHDA, SQIVND (reference sequence). The length of the CDR3 is 12 residues. For the CDR3, the DNA is TGTGCCAGTAGTCTTGTGGGCGGGGAGCTGTTTTTT. It encodes CASSLVGGELFF. The full variable domain, rest sourced from reference TRBV19 and TRBJ2-2, is DGGITQSPKYLFRKEGQNVTLSCEQNLNHDAMYWYRQDPGQGLRLIYYSQIVNDFQKGDIAEGYSVSREKKESFPLTVTSAQKNPTAFYLCASSLVGGELFFGEGSRLTVL.

To note about this clone: Different DNA sequences within this sample yield the same CDR3. V usage is TRBV6-5 and J usage is TRBJ1-2; D is uncertain. V was pared by 2 bases and J by 4 bases, with 8 bases between. There are 13 residues in the CDR3. The germline CDR1 and CDR2 sequences are MNHEY and SVGAGI. CDR3 nucleotide sequence: TGTGCCAGCAGTTACAGAGCGGGCTATGGCTACACCTTC. This codes for CASSYRAGYGYTF.

The chain carries TRBV7-6 and TRBJ1-2, with D possibly TRBD1 on 6 matching bases. CDR1 is SGHVS and CDR2 is FNYEAQ in the germline V gene. This CDR3 is built from 16 residues. V was cut by 0 bases and J by 0 bases, with 11 bases left in between. In DNA form, the CDR3 reads TGTGCCAGCAGCTTAGCAAGGGGGTCCACTAACTATGGCTACACCTTC. Protein product: CASSLARGSTNYGYTF. The full variable domain, with the rest looked up from reference TRBV7-6 and TRBJ1-2, is GAGVSQSPRYKVTKRGQDVALRCDPISGHVSLYWYRQALGQGPEFLTYFNYEAQQDKSGLPNDRFSAERPEGSISTLTIQRTEQRDSAMYRCASSLARGSTNYGYTFGSGTRLTVV.

The chain links TRBV28 to TRBJ2-7; perhaps D is TRBD1 or TRBD2 (5 bases each). This CDR3 is built from 16 residues. V was cut by 5 bases and J by 3 bases, with 20 bases left in between. Germline CDR1 and CDR2: MDHEN and SYDVKM. The CDR3 here is CASSLLTGRDYYEQYF. The CDR3 region has the DNA TGTGCCAGCAGTCTACTAACGGGACGAGACTACTACGAGCAGTACTTC.

This clone was seen only once. The CDR3 spells CASSSGRSPPEGFF. CDR3 in DNA: TGTGCCAGCAGCTCGGGGAGGAGTCCCCCCGAGGGGTTCTTC. V and J are TRBV7-9 and TRBJ2-1; TRBD2 might be the D (6 bases). Germline V CDR1 and CDR2: SEHNR, FQNEAQ (reference sequence). V lost 4 bases, J lost 15 bases, and 22 bases lay in between. This CDR3 has 14 residues.